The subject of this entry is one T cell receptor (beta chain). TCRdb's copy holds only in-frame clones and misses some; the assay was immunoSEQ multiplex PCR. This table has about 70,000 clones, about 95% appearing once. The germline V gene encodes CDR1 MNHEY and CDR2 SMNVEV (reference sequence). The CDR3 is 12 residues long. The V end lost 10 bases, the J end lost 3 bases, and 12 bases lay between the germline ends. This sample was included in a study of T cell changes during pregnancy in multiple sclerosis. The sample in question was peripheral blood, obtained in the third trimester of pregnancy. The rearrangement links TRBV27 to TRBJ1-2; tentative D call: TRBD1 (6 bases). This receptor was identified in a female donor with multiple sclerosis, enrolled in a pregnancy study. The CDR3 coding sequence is TGTGCCACTAGGGGGGGTTACTATGGCTACACCTTC. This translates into CATRGGYYGYTF.